The sequence of this T cell receptor beta chain was determined in a study of T-cell memory formation after mild COVID-19. Notes on the study in general: That cross-reactive memory joined was suggested by some responding clones appearing in pre-infection memory.

This clonotype was seen a few times. Its antigen is not known. cDNA libraries for TCR alpha and TCR beta, carrying sample barcodes and UMIs, came from 5'RACE with constant-segment primers. MiXCR, run by TCRdb on the 5' RACE reads, gives a single entry per CDR3 protein. The sample has around 510,000 distinct CDR3 sequences; about 20% are singletons. Trimming cost V 5 bases and J 4 bases, with 15 bases left between them. This CDR3 region has 15 residues. Germline CDR1 is KGHSH and CDR2 is LQKENI. V is TRBV18 and J is TRBJ2-1, with D maybe TRBD1 (5 bases). Sequencing was done on a sample of PBMCs or a T cell subset sorted from them (not recorded which). The sequence derives from an adult woman who had mild COVID-19 (a few samples of this study predate the infection). Cell type and time point are not known. The CDR3 coding sequence is TGTGCCAGCTCAGAGATTTCAGGGTTTTACAATGAGCAGTTCTTC. The encoded protein is CASSEISGFYNEQFF.